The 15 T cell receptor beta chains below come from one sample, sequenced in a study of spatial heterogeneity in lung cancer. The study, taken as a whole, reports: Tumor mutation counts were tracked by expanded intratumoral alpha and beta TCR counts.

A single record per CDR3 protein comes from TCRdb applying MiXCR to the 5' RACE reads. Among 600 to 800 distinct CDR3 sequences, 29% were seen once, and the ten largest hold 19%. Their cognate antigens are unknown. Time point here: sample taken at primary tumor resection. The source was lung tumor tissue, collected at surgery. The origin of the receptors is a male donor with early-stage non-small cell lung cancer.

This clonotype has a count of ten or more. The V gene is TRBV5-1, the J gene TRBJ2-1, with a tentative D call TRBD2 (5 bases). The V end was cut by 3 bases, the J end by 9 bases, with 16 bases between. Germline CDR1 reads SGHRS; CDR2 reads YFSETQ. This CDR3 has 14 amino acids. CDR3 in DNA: TGCGCCAGCAGCTCAACGGGCCGGGATGGTGAGCAGTTCTTC. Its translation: CASSSTGRDGEQFF.

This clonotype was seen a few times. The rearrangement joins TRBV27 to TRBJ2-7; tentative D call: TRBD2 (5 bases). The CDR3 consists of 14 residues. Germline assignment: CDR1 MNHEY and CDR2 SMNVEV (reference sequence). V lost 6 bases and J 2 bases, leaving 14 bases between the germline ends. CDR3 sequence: CASSTSGKPYEQYV. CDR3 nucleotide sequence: TGTGCCAGCAGCACCAGCGGCAAACCCTACGAGCAGTACGTC.

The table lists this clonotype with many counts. CDR3 nucleotide sequence: TGTGCCAGCAGCTACAGGAATTCCTACGAGCAGTACTTC. Protein: CASSYRNSYEQYF. This chain uses TRBV7-9 with TRBJ2-7, with D perhaps TRBD1 (5 bases). The CDR3 is 13 amino acids. The V end was cut by 4 bases, the J end by 1 base, with 8 bases between. Per the germline V gene, CDR1 is SEHNR and CDR2 is FQNEAQ (reference sequence).

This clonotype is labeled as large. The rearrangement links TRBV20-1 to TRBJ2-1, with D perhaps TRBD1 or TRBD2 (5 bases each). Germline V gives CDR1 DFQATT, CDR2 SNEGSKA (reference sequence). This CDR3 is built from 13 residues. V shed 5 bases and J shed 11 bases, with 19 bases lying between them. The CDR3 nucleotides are TGCAGTGCTCCAGGGAGAGCGGCCGATCAGCAGTTCTTC. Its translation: CSAPGRAADQQFF.

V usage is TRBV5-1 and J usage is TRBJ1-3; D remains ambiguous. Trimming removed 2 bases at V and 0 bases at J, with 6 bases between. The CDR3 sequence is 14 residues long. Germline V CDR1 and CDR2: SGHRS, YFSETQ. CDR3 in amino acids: CASSFSRSGNTIYF. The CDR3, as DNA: TGCGCCAGCAGCTTCAGCCGCTCTGGAAACACCATATATTTT.

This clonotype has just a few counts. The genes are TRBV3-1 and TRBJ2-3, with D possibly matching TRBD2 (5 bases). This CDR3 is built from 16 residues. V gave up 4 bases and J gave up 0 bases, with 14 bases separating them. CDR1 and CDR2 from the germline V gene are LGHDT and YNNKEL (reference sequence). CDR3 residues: CASSPADFPSTDTQYF. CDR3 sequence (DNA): TGTGCCAGCAGCCCCGCGGACTTTCCTAGCACAGATACGCAGTATTTT.

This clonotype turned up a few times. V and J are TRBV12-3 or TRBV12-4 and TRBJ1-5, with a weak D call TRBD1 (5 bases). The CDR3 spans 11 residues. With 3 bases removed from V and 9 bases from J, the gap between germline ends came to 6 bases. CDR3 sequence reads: CASSFQGPQHF. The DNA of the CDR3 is TGTGCCAGCAGTTTCCAGGGGCCCCAGCATTTT.

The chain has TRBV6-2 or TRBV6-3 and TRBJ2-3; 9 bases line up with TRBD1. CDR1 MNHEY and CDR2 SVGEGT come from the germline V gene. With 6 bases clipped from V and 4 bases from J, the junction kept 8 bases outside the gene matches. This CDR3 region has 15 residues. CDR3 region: CASSHRDREADTQYF. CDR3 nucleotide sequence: TGTGCCAGCAGCCACAGGGACAGGGAGGCAGATACGCAGTATTTT.

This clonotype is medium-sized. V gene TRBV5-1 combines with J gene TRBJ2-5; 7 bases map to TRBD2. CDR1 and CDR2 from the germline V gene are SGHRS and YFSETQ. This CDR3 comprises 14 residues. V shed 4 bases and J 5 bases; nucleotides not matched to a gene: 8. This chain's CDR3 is CASSRAGEAETQYF. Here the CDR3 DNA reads TGCGCCAGCAGCCGGGCGGGGGAAGCTGAGACCCAGTACTTC.

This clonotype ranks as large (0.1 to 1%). In nucleotides, the CDR3 is TGTGCCAGCGGAAACCTGCGGGGGCTAGACTATGGCTACACCTTC. It yields the protein CASGNLRGLDYGYTF. V and J are TRBV7-8 and TRBJ1-2, with D possibly TRBD1 on 6 matching bases. Trimming pared 8 bases from V and 3 bases from J, leaving 19 bases between. Germline loops: CDR1 SGHVS, CDR2 FQNEAQ. This CDR3 contains 15 residues.

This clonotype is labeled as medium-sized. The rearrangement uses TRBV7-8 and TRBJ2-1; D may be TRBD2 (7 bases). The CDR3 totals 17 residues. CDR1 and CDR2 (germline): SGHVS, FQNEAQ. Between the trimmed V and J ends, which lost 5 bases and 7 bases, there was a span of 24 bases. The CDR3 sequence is CASSRFQKGGGENEQFF. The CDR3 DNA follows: TGTGCCAGCAGCCGTTTTCAAAAGGGGGGGGGAGAAAATGAGCAGTTCTTC.

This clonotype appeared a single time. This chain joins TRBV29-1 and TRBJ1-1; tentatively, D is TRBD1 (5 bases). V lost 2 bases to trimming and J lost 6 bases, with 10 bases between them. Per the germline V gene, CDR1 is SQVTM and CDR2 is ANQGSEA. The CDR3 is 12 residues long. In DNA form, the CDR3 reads TGCAGCGTTGAAAAGGGGTACCCTGAAGCTTTCTTT. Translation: CSVEKGYPEAFF.

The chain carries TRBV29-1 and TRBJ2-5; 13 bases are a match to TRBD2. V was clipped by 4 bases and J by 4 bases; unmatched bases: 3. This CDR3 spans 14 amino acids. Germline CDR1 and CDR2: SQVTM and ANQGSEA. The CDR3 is CSVVGLAGAETQYF. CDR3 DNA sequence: TGCAGCGTTGTAGGACTAGCGGGAGCAGAGACCCAGTACTTC.

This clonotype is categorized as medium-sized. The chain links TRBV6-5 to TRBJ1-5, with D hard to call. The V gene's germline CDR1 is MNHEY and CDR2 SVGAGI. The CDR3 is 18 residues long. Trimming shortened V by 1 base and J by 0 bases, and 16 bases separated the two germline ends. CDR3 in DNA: TGTGCCAGCAGTTACTGGCCGGCGGGTGGTCATAGCAATCAGCCCCAGCATTTT. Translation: CASSYWPAGGHSNQPQHF.

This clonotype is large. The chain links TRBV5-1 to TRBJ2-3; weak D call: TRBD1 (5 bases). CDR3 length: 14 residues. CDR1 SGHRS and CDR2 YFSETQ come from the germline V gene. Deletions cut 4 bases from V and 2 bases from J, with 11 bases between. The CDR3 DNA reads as TGCGCCAGCAGCCACGACAGACCCACAGATACGCAGTATTTT. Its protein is CASSHDRPTDTQYF.